This T cell receptor (beta chain) was sequenced during a study of cytomegalovirus exposure and HLA in healthy donors. Turning to this clone: Its specificity is unknown.

PCR employed 60 Vbeta and 13 Jbeta primers. Profiled with immunoSEQ multiplex PCR; TCRdb holds only in-frame clones, not every one. The top ten hold under 1.5% of the sample, which has over 150,000 clones, about three quarters seen once. Points from the study as a whole: With further analysis later on, most CMV-associated TCR beta chains appeared HLA-restricted. Common viral pathogens were later found to be apparently linked to several of the most significant clusters.

The germline CDR1 and CDR2 sequences are LNHDA and SQIVND (reference sequence). The CDR3 spans 13 residues. Deletions cut 3 bases from V and 5 bases from J, with 10 bases between. Sequencing was carried out using PBMCs. The TCR was taken from a man aged 18 to 30 in good health and CMV-seronegative. The chain employs TRBV19 and TRBJ1-2; no clear D. The DNA of the CDR3 is TGTGCCAGTAGTATGAAGGAGAGGTATGGCTACACCTTC. Translating gives CASSMKERYGYTF.